The present TCR beta chain was sequenced within a study of lymphopenia after photon versus proton radiotherapy. Findings and limits, study-wide: Larger post-nadir TCR diversity loss correlated inversely with survival in deceased patients. Proton therapy kept repertoires fairly stable, unlike photons, which gained effector/memory cells. After the lymphocyte nadir, photon-treated repertoires showed oligoclonal expansion, especially of CD8+ Temra cells. Only patients who died were analyzed for survival; proton advantage is unproven.

To note about this clone: Its specificity is not known.

Here immunoSEQ multiplex PCR was the method, and the copy in TCRdb shows in-frame clones only, minus some. Of 40,000 to 55,000 clones in the sample, more than 90% were seen once. V was trimmed by 3 bases and J by 0 bases, leaving 8 bases between them. Looked up from germline, CDR1 is MDHEN and CDR2 is SYDVKM. The CDR3 spans 14 residues. This sequence was found in a woman aged 40 to 50 with cholangiocarcinoma. The chain uses TRBV28 and TRBJ1-1; D remains unclear. The sample here was peripheral blood, taken from a patient treated with photon-based radiotherapy. The CDR3 sequence is CASSFTEMNTEAFF. The CDR3, as DNA: TGTGCCAGCAGTTTCACGGAGATGAACACTGAAGCTTTCTTT.